The next 18 T cell receptor beta chains were all read from a single sample in a study of OX40 agonist ivuxolimab in advanced cancers. TCRdb's copy holds only in-frame clones and misses some; the assay was immunoSEQ multiplex PCR. The table shows tens of thousands of clones, with just under 85% occurring only once. Sequenced material: CD4+ or CD8+ T cells sorted from blood, taken in a trial of the OX40 agonist ivuxolimab. Receptor source: an adult with an advanced solid tumor such as melanoma, head and neck, liver or kidney cancer.

This chain uses TRBV30 with TRBJ2-3, with D possibly called TRBD1 or TRBD2 (5 bases each). CDR3 size: 13 residues. Germline V gene lookup returns CDR1 GTSNPN and CDR2 SVGIG (reference sequence). V was trimmed by 2 bases and J by 4 bases, leaving 10 bases between them. The CDR3 here is CAWSLGTADTQYF. The CDR3 DNA reads TGTGCCTGGAGTCTCGGGACGGCAGATACGCAGTATTTT.

This chain uses TRBV10-2 with TRBJ2-3; TRBD1 might be the D (5 bases). The CDR3 spans 11 residues. CDR1 and CDR2 from the germline V gene are WSHSY and SAAADI. The germline V and J ends were trimmed by 10 bases and 5 bases, with 10 bases remaining between them. CDR3 in amino acids: CATREVDTQYF. The CDR3 DNA follows: TGCGCCACCAGGGAAGTAGATACGCAGTATTTT.

The CDR3, as DNA: TGTGCCAGCAGCCCCAGGGGGGCACAGAACAATGAGCAGTTCTTC. As protein: CASSPRGAQNNEQFF. The V gene is TRBV6-5, the J gene TRBJ2-1; perhaps TRBD1 as D (7 bases). Germline loops: CDR1 MNHEY, CDR2 SVGAGI. There are 15 residues in the CDR3. The ends were cut back, 6 bases at V and 5 bases at J, with 17 bases in the middle.

The genes are TRBV5-1 and TRBJ1-1; D perhaps matches TRBD1 (6 bases). This CDR3 is built from 15 residues. Trimming shortened V by 7 bases and J by 4 bases, and 20 bases separated the two germline ends. Germline CDR1 and CDR2: SGHRS and YFSETQ. The CDR3 here is CASGIGGGRSTEAFF. The CDR3 DNA reads TGCGCCAGCGGTATTGGGGGGGGCAGGTCCACTGAAGCTTTCTTT.

The chain combines TRBV13 with TRBJ2-3; no clear D gene. The CDR3 is 11 amino acids. V lost 3 bases to trimming and J lost 5 bases, with 3 bases between them. CDR1 is PRHDT, CDR2 FYEKMQ, per germline (reference sequence). CDR3: CASSFGDTQYF. The DNA for the CDR3 is TGTGCCAGCAGCTTCGGAGATACGCAGTATTTT.

CDR3: CASSPNSYEQYF. The CDR3 DNA sequence: TGTGCCAGCAGCCCCAACTCCTACGAGCAGTACTTC. The chain joins TRBV27 to TRBJ2-7; D not certain. The V end was cut by 6 bases, the J end by 0 bases, with 6 bases between. The CDR3 is 12 residues long. Germline V lookup: CDR1 MNHEY, CDR2 SMNVEV (reference sequence).

The rearrangement joins TRBV6-1 to TRBJ2-3; the match to TRBD2 covers 8 bases. The V and J ends lost 6 bases and 4 bases, in that order; junction bases with no gene match: 3. This CDR3 contains 13 residues. Germline values: CDR1 MNHNS, CDR2 SASEGT. The CDR3 spells CASRGLESDTQYF. Written as DNA, the CDR3 is TGTGCCAGCAGGGGACTAGAATCAGATACGCAGTATTTT.

This clone has a handful of counts. V gene TRBV11-2 combines with J gene TRBJ2-2; D unresolved. V gave up 1 base and J gave up 4 bases, with 4 bases separating them. CDR1 SGHAT and CDR2 FQNNGV come from the germline V gene. The CDR3 length is 13 residues. The DNA of the CDR3 is TGTGCCAGCAGCTTAGCTGTCACCGGGGAGCTGTTTTTT. This encodes CASSLAVTGELFF.

The chain links TRBV21-1 to TRBJ1-2; the table gives TRBD1 as D, unverified against the DNA. TRBV21-1 is flagged as a pseudogene. The CDR3 sequence is 16 residues long. This CDR3 is CASSLVWGEDNYGYTF. Here the CDR3 DNA reads TGTGCCAGCAGCCTAGTCTGGGGCGAGGATAACTATGGCTACACCTTC.

The chain is built from TRBV14 and TRBJ2-7; tentatively, D is TRBD2 (5 bases). Trimming cost V 2 bases and J 0 bases, with 29 bases left between them. The CDR3 extends over 21 amino acids. Germline loops: CDR1 SGHDN, CDR2 FVKESK. DNA of the CDR3: TGTGCCAGCAGCCAACTCGACTTGAGGAAGCTTAGCGTTTCCCTCTCCTACGAGCAGTACTTC. It yields the protein CASSQLDLRKLSVSLSYEQYF.

This sequence joins TRBV10-2 and TRBJ2-7; 7 nucleotides match TRBD1. This CDR3 has 13 residues. V shed 2 bases, J shed 2 bases, and the junction held 0 bases outside the gene matches. Germline V lookup: CDR1 WSHSY, CDR2 SAAADI. CDR3 residues: CASSEGQAYEQYF. The DNA of the CDR3 is TGCGCCAGCAGTGAGGGACAGGCCTACGAGCAGTACTTC.

This clone was counted a few times. This chain links TRBV9 with TRBJ1-2, with D maybe TRBD1 (5 bases). The germline V gene encodes CDR1 SGDLS and CDR2 YYNGEE. V lost 2 bases and J lost 3, with 17 bases in between. This CDR3 comprises 16 residues. This chain's CDR3 is CASSVGTGWGDYGYTF. CDR3 nucleotides: TGTGCCAGCAGCGTGGGTACAGGTTGGGGCGACTATGGCTACACCTTC.

This clone was counted only a few times. The CDR3 loop reads CASTPFDGAYGYTF. For the CDR3, the DNA is TGTGCCAGCACCCCGTTCGACGGAGCTTATGGCTACACCTTC. The chain combines TRBV6-6 with TRBJ1-2, with unresolved D. Trimming removed 7 bases at V and 5 bases at J, with 17 bases between. CDR3 size: 14 residues. Germline CDR1 and CDR2: MNHNY and SVGAGI (reference sequence).

The chain uses TRBV6-1 and TRBJ2-7; 9 nucleotides match TRBD2. V trimming: 8 bases; J trimming: 3 bases; junction bases outside the gene matches: 8. CDR3 length: 14 residues. The germline V gene has CDR1 MNHNS and CDR2 SASEGT. The CDR3 nucleotides read TGTGCCAGCGGAAGACTAGCGGTAAGCTACGAGCAGTACTTC. It codes for CASGRLAVSYEQYF.

This rearrangement joins TRBV10-3 to TRBJ2-2, with 7 bases lining up with TRBD1. The germline gives CDR1 ENHRY, CDR2 SYGVKD. Trimming at V came to 10 bases and at J to 2 bases, leaving 7 bases not matched to a gene. The CDR3 sequence is 14 residues long. Written as DNA, the CDR3 is TGTGCCACCTGCCGGGACAGAAACACCGGGGAGCTGTTTTTT. This encodes CATCRDRNTGELFF.

This clone was counted a few times. The V and J genes are TRBV11-1 and TRBJ2-1; 12 nucleotides match TRBD2. The ends lost 0 bases at V and 0 bases at J; junction bases unmatched: 6. This CDR3 contains 19 residues. Germline CDR1 is SGHAT and CDR2 is FQDESV (reference sequence). The CDR3 DNA sequence: TGTGCCAGCAGCTTAGCCTGGACTAGCGGGATTAGCTCCTACAATGAGCAGTTCTTC. Its protein product is CASSLAWTSGISSYNEQFF.

The chain combines TRBV7-2 with TRBJ2-4; D not resolved. The CDR3 spans 15 residues. In germline, CDR1 is SGHTA, CDR2 FQGNSA. V lost 1 base, J lost 2 bases, and 9 bases lay in between. CDR3 DNA sequence: TGTGCCAGCAGCTTAGTTTCGGATTCCAAAAACATTCAGTACTTC. Protein: CASSLVSDSKNIQYF.

The J gene is TRBJ1-1, the V gene TRBV4-1; 8 positions agree with TRBD1. The CDR3 extends over 14 amino acids. The germline V gene encodes CDR1 MGHRA and CDR2 YSYEKL. Losses at the gene ends were 5 bases for V and 5 bases for J; bases not matched to a gene: 7. The DNA of the CDR3 is TGCGCCAGCAGCGAACAGGGGGGGAGGACTGAAGCTTTCTTT. It yields the protein CASSEQGGRTEAFF.